The rows below give T cell receptor beta chains drawn from one sample of a study of blood T cell repertoires in COVID-19. TCRdb's table, derived via immunoSEQ multiplex PCR, lists solely in-frame clones and lacks some. The table has 150,000 or so clones, roughly 80% seen once. What was sequenced was peripheral blood. The receptors stem from a woman aged 55-70 years with acute or convalescent COVID-19. CDR3s include the opening cysteine and the closing phenylalanine or tryptophan. A D gene is named only where the DNA matches it firmly. Some rows have no size entry. The others give once, few or many, or a class for an expanded clone.

j_call: TRBJ2-5; d_call: -; cdr3_length: 15; v_call: TRBV13; clone_size: -; cdr3_nt: TGTGCCAGCAGCTTAAGAGGGACAAACCAAGAGACCCAGTACTTC; cdr3_aa: CASSLRGTNQETQYF
j_call: TRBJ2-7; d_call: -; cdr3_length: 12; v_call: TRBV29-1; clone_size: -; cdr3_nt: TGCAGCGTTCCCGGTCCGTCCTACGAGCAGTACTTC; cdr3_aa: CSVPGPSYEQYF
j_call: TRBJ2-3; d_call: -; cdr3_length: 15; v_call: TRBV6-6; clone_size: -; cdr3_nt: TGTGCCAGCACCCAACGCCTAAGCAGCACAGATACGCAGTATTTT; cdr3_aa: CASTQRLSSTDTQYF
j_call: TRBJ1-1; d_call: TRBD1; cdr3_length: 18; v_call: TRBV28; clone_size: -; cdr3_nt: TGTGCCAGCAGGATCGAGGGACAGGGAGGCTCCATGAACGGTGAAGCTTTCTTT; cdr3_aa: CASRIEGQGGSMNGEAFF
j_call: TRBJ2-1; d_call: TRBD1; cdr3_length: 19; v_call: TRBV11-3; clone_size: few; cdr3_nt: TGTGCCAGCAGCCCGGACAGGGGGCGCTCAGGACTAGCCAACGTGGAGCAGTTCTTC; cdr3_aa: CASSPDRGRSGLANVEQFF
j_call: TRBJ1-5; d_call: -; cdr3_length: 13; v_call: TRBV29-1; clone_size: -; cdr3_nt: TGCAGCGTTGTGGAGAACCAAAATCAGCCCCAGCATTTT; cdr3_aa: CSVVENQNQPQHF
j_call: TRBJ2-1; d_call: TRBD1; cdr3_length: 18; v_call: TRBV2; clone_size: -; cdr3_nt: TGTGCCAGCAGTGACGGACAGGGTTTTGGGAGCTCCTACAATGAGCAGTTCTTC; cdr3_aa: CASSDGQGFGSSYNEQFF
j_call: TRBJ1-3; d_call: -; cdr3_length: 14; v_call: TRBV7-2; clone_size: -; cdr3_nt: TGTGCCAGCAGCTTAGCGGACTCCGGAAACACCATATATTTT; cdr3_aa: CASSLADSGNTIYF
j_call: TRBJ2-1; d_call: -; cdr3_length: 18; v_call: TRBV7-9; clone_size: once; cdr3_nt: TGTGCCAGCAGCCACTACTCGAGGGGGAGACTCCTCTACAATGAGCAGTTCTTC; cdr3_aa: CASSHYSRGRLLYNEQFF
j_call: TRBJ1-3; d_call: TRBD1; cdr3_length: 14; v_call: TRBV6-5; clone_size: -; cdr3_nt: TGTGCCAGCGGCCCGACAGGGGTAGGAAACACCATATATTTT; cdr3_aa: CASGPTGVGNTIYF
j_call: TRBJ2-3; d_call: TRBD1; cdr3_length: 18; v_call: TRBV3-1/TRBV3-2; clone_size: -; cdr3_nt: TGTGCCAGCAGCCAAATGGGGGCCGGGACAGGGGCCACAGATACGCAGTATTTT; cdr3_aa: CASSQMGAGTGATDTQYF
j_call: TRBJ1-1; d_call: -; cdr3_length: 14; v_call: TRBV28; clone_size: once; cdr3_nt: TGTGCCAGCAGACAGACAGAAACGAACACTGAAGCTTTCTTT; cdr3_aa: CASRQTETNTEAFF
j_call: TRBJ2-7; d_call: TRBD2; cdr3_length: 13; v_call: TRBV7-2; clone_size: -; cdr3_nt: TGTGCCAGCATGACTAGCGGTGACTACGAGCAGTACTTC; cdr3_aa: CASMTSGDYEQYF
j_call: TRBJ1-1; d_call: -; cdr3_length: 16; v_call: TRBV4-1; clone_size: -; cdr3_nt: TGCGCCAGCAGCCGAGACCGACAGGATCGGAACACTGAAGCTTTCTTT; cdr3_aa: CASSRDRQDRNTEAFF
j_call: TRBJ2-5; d_call: -; cdr3_length: 16; v_call: TRBV7-3; clone_size: -; cdr3_nt: TGTGCCAGCAGCTCCGTGGGGACTTCCGAGCGGGAGACCCAGTACTTC; cdr3_aa: CASSSVGTSERETQYF
j_call: TRBJ2-7; d_call: -; cdr3_length: 14; v_call: TRBV7-9; clone_size: -; cdr3_nt: TGTGCCAGCAGCCAAAGTGACTCCCTATACGAGCAGTACTTC; cdr3_aa: CASSQSDSLYEQYF
j_call: TRBJ2-1; d_call: -; cdr3_length: 11; v_call: TRBV25-1; clone_size: -; cdr3_nt: TGTGCCAGCAGTGGGACTAAAGCTCAGTTCTTC; cdr3_aa: CASSGTKAQFF
j_call: TRBJ2-7; d_call: -; cdr3_length: 17; v_call: TRBV7-9; clone_size: -; cdr3_nt: TGTGCCAGCAGCCCTGCCCGCGGGCTCACCACCTCCGTACGAAAGTACTTC; cdr3_aa: CASSPARGLTTSVRKYF
j_call: TRBJ2-4; d_call: TRBD2; cdr3_length: 14; v_call: TRBV5-1; clone_size: -; cdr3_nt: TGCGCCAGCAGCTCGCCTAGCGGACAAAACATTCAGTACTTC; cdr3_aa: CASSSPSGQNIQYF
j_call: TRBJ1-1; d_call: TRBD1; cdr3_length: 13; v_call: TRBV30; clone_size: -; cdr3_nt: TGTGCCTGGAATCCAGGGGGTTTCGTTGAAGCTTTCTTT; cdr3_aa: CAWNPGGFVEAFF
j_call: TRBJ2-7; d_call: TRBD2; cdr3_length: 14; v_call: TRBV28; clone_size: -; cdr3_nt: TGTGCCAGCAGACAAGCGGGGGAGACCTACGAGCAGTACTTC; cdr3_aa: CASRQAGETYEQYF
j_call: TRBJ1-4; d_call: TRBD1; cdr3_length: 19; v_call: TRBV5-3; clone_size: -; cdr3_nt: TGTGCCAGAAGAACGAGGAGCAGGGGGCAGGCCCCAACTAATGAAAAACTGTTTTTT; cdr3_aa: CARRTRSRGQAPTNEKLFF
j_call: TRBJ2-2; d_call: -; cdr3_length: 17; v_call: TRBV3-1/TRBV3-2; clone_size: -; cdr3_nt: TGTGCCAGCAGCCACGGGGACTCCCATAGGGGCACCGGGGAGCTGTTTTTT; cdr3_aa: CASSHGDSHRGTGELFF
j_call: TRBJ2-1; d_call: -; cdr3_length: 18; v_call: TRBV11-3; clone_size: -; cdr3_nt: TGTGCCAGCAGCTTGGGCAGACTAGATCCGAGCTCCTACAATGAGCAGTTCTTC; cdr3_aa: CASSLGRLDPSSYNEQFF
j_call: TRBJ2-7; d_call: -; cdr3_length: 13; v_call: TRBV28; clone_size: -; cdr3_nt: TGTGCCAGCAGTTTAGGACAGACTTACGAGCAGTACTTC; cdr3_aa: CASSLGQTYEQYF
j_call: TRBJ2-1; d_call: TRBD1; cdr3_length: 15; v_call: TRBV7-9; clone_size: -; cdr3_nt: TGTGCCAGCAGTTACCGGGACAGTAAATACAATGAGCAGTTCTTC; cdr3_aa: CASSYRDSKYNEQFF
j_call: TRBJ1-1; d_call: -; cdr3_length: 13; v_call: TRBV18; clone_size: -; cdr3_nt: TGTGCCAGCTCACCGTCAGAGAACACTGAAGCTTTCTTT; cdr3_aa: CASSPSENTEAFF
j_call: TRBJ2-1; d_call: -; cdr3_length: 15; v_call: TRBV11-3; clone_size: -; cdr3_nt: TGTGCCAGCAGCCCGTTACAGGGCAGGGGCAATGAGCAGTTCTTC; cdr3_aa: CASSPLQGRGNEQFF
j_call: TRBJ1-2; d_call: -; cdr3_length: 12; v_call: TRBV18; clone_size: -; cdr3_nt: TGTGCCAGCTCCCGCAGCGAGTATGGCTACACCTTC; cdr3_aa: CASSRSEYGYTF
j_call: TRBJ2-1; d_call: -; cdr3_length: 14; v_call: TRBV4-3; clone_size: -; cdr3_nt: TGCGCCAGCAGCCGCGACAGGACCGGCGATGAGCAGTTCTTC; cdr3_aa: CASSRDRTGDEQFF
j_call: TRBJ2-3; d_call: -; cdr3_length: 16; v_call: TRBV28; clone_size: -; cdr3_nt: TGTGCCAGCAGAATAGGGGTAAGGGAGGACACAGATACGCAGTATTTT; cdr3_aa: CASRIGVREDTDTQYF
j_call: TRBJ1-3; d_call: TRBD1; cdr3_length: 16; v_call: TRBV28; clone_size: -; cdr3_nt: TGTGCCAGCAATCCCCGGGGGACAGGGTCCGGAAACACCATATATTTT; cdr3_aa: CASNPRGTGSGNTIYF
j_call: TRBJ1-2; d_call: TRBD1; cdr3_length: 13; v_call: TRBV28; clone_size: -; cdr3_nt: TGTGCCACCGAGGACAGGGCTAACTATGGCTACACCTTC; cdr3_aa: CATEDRANYGYTF
j_call: TRBJ2-2; d_call: -; cdr3_length: 12; v_call: TRBV29-1; clone_size: -; cdr3_nt: TGCAGCGCCCTACAGAGAACCGGGGAGCTGTTTTTT; cdr3_aa: CSALQRTGELFF
j_call: TRBJ2-7; d_call: TRBD2; cdr3_length: 13; v_call: TRBV5-1; clone_size: -; cdr3_nt: TGCGCCAGCAGCACTAGCGGGAACTACGAGCAGTACTTC; cdr3_aa: CASSTSGNYEQYF
j_call: TRBJ1-5; d_call: -; cdr3_length: 14; v_call: TRBV5-8; clone_size: -; cdr3_nt: TGTGCCAGCAGCTTGGCCGGCGGGGTTCAGCCCCAGCATTTT; cdr3_aa: CASSLAGGVQPQHF
j_call: TRBJ1-1; d_call: -; cdr3_length: 12; v_call: TRBV7-3; clone_size: many; cdr3_nt: TGTGCCAGCAGCAATACAGGGAGTGAAGCTTTCTTT; cdr3_aa: CASSNTGSEAFF
j_call: TRBJ1-2; d_call: -; cdr3_length: 15; v_call: TRBV28; clone_size: few; cdr3_nt: TGTGCCAGCAGTTTAGCGGGGCCAAAAACCTATGGCTACACCTTC; cdr3_aa: CASSLAGPKTYGYTF
j_call: TRBJ2-1; d_call: TRBD1; cdr3_length: 15; v_call: TRBV27; clone_size: few; cdr3_nt: TGTGCCAGCAGTTTCATGCTAAGGGGGCCCAATGAGCAGTTCTTC; cdr3_aa: CASSFMLRGPNEQFF
j_call: TRBJ2-7; d_call: -; cdr3_length: 19; v_call: TRBV11-2; clone_size: -; cdr3_nt: TGTGCCAGCAGCCGTGAGAGGTCTTCGGCGCCGTGGGGAGTCTACGAGCAGTACTTC; cdr3_aa: CASSRERSSAPWGVYEQYF
j_call: TRBJ1-6; d_call: -; cdr3_length: 13; v_call: TRBV11-1; clone_size: -; cdr3_nt: TGTGCCAGCAGCCCACGGAGCAATTCACCCCTCCACTTT; cdr3_aa: CASSPRSNSPLHF
j_call: TRBJ1-5; d_call: TRBD1; cdr3_length: 14; v_call: TRBV19; clone_size: -; cdr3_nt: TGTGCCAGTAGTAGGCAGGGGGGCAATCAGCCCCAGCATTTT; cdr3_aa: CASSRQGGNQPQHF
j_call: TRBJ1-2; d_call: -; cdr3_length: 15; v_call: TRBV6-2/TRBV6-3; clone_size: -; cdr3_nt: TGTGCCAGCAGTTACGCTGGGGGCACTAACTATGGCTACACCTTC; cdr3_aa: CASSYAGGTNYGYTF
j_call: TRBJ1-4; d_call: TRBD1; cdr3_length: 16; v_call: TRBV18; clone_size: -; cdr3_nt: TGTGCCAGCTCACCCCGGACAGGGGACGAGGAAGAAAAACTGTTTTTT; cdr3_aa: CASSPRTGDEEEKLFF
j_call: TRBJ1-1; d_call: -; cdr3_length: 14; v_call: TRBV30; clone_size: -; cdr3_nt: TGTGCCTGGAGTGAAGGATGGGGGCCCACTGAAGCTTTCTTT; cdr3_aa: CAWSEGWGPTEAFF
j_call: TRBJ2-5; d_call: TRBD2; cdr3_length: 16; v_call: TRBV7-8; clone_size: -; cdr3_nt: TGTGCCAGCAGCAGTCTAGCGGGAGGAAGGCAAGAGACCCAGTACTTC; cdr3_aa: CASSSLAGGRQETQYF
j_call: TRBJ1-5; d_call: TRBD1; cdr3_length: 16; v_call: TRBV27; clone_size: few; cdr3_nt: TGTGCCAGCAGTTCTCTGACAGGGGCGTCGAATCAGCCCCAGCATTTT; cdr3_aa: CASSSLTGASNQPQHF